This T cell receptor beta chain comes out of a study of blood T cells in healthy people across ages. Combining a sample-barcoded 5' primer with a J-beta primer mix, a second PCR ran for roughly 7 to 11 cycles. TCRdb analysed the 5' RACE reads with MiXCR anew, one entry per CDR3 protein. The sample has about a million distinct CDR3 sequences; 51% are singletons. Losses at the gene ends were 4 bases for V and 4 bases for J; bases not matched to a gene: 11. The V gene's germline CDR1 is MNHEY and CDR2 SMNVEV (reference sequence). The CDR3 has 18 amino acids. They isolated at least 6 million PBMCs from each sample.

The source of this sequence is a woman in her sixties or seventies in good health. Sequencing was performed on blood. The rearrangement links TRBV27 to TRBJ2-3, with 13 bases aligning to TRBD2. CDR3 nucleotides: TGTGCCAGCAGTTCCCGGACTAGCGGGAGTTCTTTGGCAGATACGCAGTATTTT. Residues: CASSSRTSGSSLADTQYF.